What follows are 23 T cell receptor beta chains derived from one specimen sequenced in a study of PD-1 blockade in classical Hodgkin lymphoma. This sample's time point: cycle 4 day 1 (C4D1), after about 6 weeks of nivolumab. Brentuximab vedotin exposure varied, and every patient relapsed after autologous stem cell transplantation. The data were produced by immunoSEQ multiplex PCR, yet TCRdb's version contains in-frame clones alone and is incomplete. This sample has around 31,000 clones; around 80% occur once, and the top ten carry 17%. The sample consisted of peripheral blood mononuclear cells (PBMCs), taken before the fourth cycle of nivolumab. The receptors here all came from a human donor with classical Hodgkin lymphoma.

V gene TRBV5-1 combines with J gene TRBJ1-1, with D maybe TRBD1 (5 bases). Trimming took 4 bases from V and 3 from J, leaving 10 bases between them. Germline loops: CDR1 SGHRS, CDR2 YFSETQ. The CDR3 length is 13 residues. For the CDR3, the DNA is TGCGCCAGCAGCGGCGGGGGTGACACTGAAGCTTTCTTT. Protein sequence: CASSGGGDTEAFF.

This clone has just a few counts. This chain uses TRBV5-1 with TRBJ2-1; 8 nucleotides agree with TRBD1. The CDR3 runs 16 residues. After removal of 4 bases from V and 5 bases from J, the junction contained 11 bases not matched to a gene. Germline-derived CDR1 and CDR2 are SGHRS and YFSETQ. CDR3 sequence: CASSPLTTGADNEQFF. The CDR3 bases are TGCGCCAGCAGCCCCCTCACGACAGGGGCAGACAATGAGCAGTTCTTC.

V is TRBV10-3 and J is TRBJ1-2; possibly TRBD1 for D (5 bases). Germline assignment: CDR1 ENHRY and CDR2 SYGVKD. The V end was cut by 6 bases, the J end by 8 bases, with 16 bases between. The CDR3 sequence is 13 residues long. The CDR3 is CAISATGSGGYTF. The CDR3 DNA follows: TGTGCCATCAGCGCAACAGGAAGCGGGGGCTACACCTTC.

This clone was recorded a few times. CDR3 nucleotide sequence: TGTGCCAGCAGCCAAGGTCGTTCAGGACAGGGTCAGCCCCAGCATTTT. This gives the protein CASSQGRSGQGQPQHF. This chain connects TRBV4-2 to TRBJ1-5, with 8 bases aligning to TRBD1. Trimming cost V 1 base and J 6 bases; bases outside gene matches: 8. CDR3 length equals 16 residues. Looked up from germline, CDR1 is LGHNA and CDR2 is YNFKEQ.

The J gene is TRBJ1-2, the V gene TRBV7-9; 8 bases line up with TRBD1. CDR3 size: 14 residues. From germline, CDR1 is SEHNR and CDR2 FQNEAQ (reference sequence). V gave up 4 bases and J gave up 4 bases; unmatched junction bases: 5. For the CDR3, the DNA is TGTGCCAGCAGCTCGGACAGGGCGGGCTATGGCTACACCTTC. Amino acids: CASSSDRAGYGYTF.

The chain recombines TRBV9 with TRBJ2-5; 12 bases agree with TRBD2. The CDR3 covers 16 residues. The V gene end was trimmed by 0 bases and the J gene end by 2 bases; junction bases not matched to a gene: 2. Germline-derived CDR1 and CDR2 are SGDLS and YYNGEE. The CDR3 here is CASSVGLAGGQETQYF. The DNA of the CDR3 is TGTGCCAGCAGCGTAGGGCTAGCGGGGGGGCAAGAGACCCAGTACTTC.

The chain employs TRBV4-1 and TRBJ2-2; D could derive from TRBD1 or TRBD2 (5 bases each). This CDR3 is 15 amino acids long. Trimming shortened V by 0 bases and J by 7 bases, and 12 bases separated the two germline ends. Germline V gene data show CDR1 as MGHRA and CDR2 as YSYEKL. In DNA form, the CDR3 reads TGCGCCAGCAGCCAAGATTGGGGGACGGGCGGGGAGCTGTTTTTT. Translated, it gives CASSQDWGTGGELFF.

The CDR3 loop reads CSVVGDLNQPQHF. CDR3 DNA: TGCAGCGTTGTAGGGGACCTAAATCAGCCCCAGCATTTT. The gene calls are TRBV29-1 and TRBJ1-5; D is perhaps TRBD1 (5 bases). Germline V gene sequence: CDR1 SQVTM, CDR2 ANQGSEA. V was trimmed by 4 bases and J by 4 bases, leaving 11 bases between them. This CDR3 is 13 amino acids long.

This clone qualifies as medium-sized (0.01 to 0.1%). The chain has TRBV7-8 and TRBJ2-7; D perhaps matches TRBD2 (5 bases). The CDR3 runs to 12 residues. CDR1 is SGHVS, CDR2 FQNEAQ, per germline. V was pared by 4 bases and J by 4 bases, with 8 bases between. The CDR3 sequence: CASSYGEYEQYF. The CDR3 DNA follows: TGTGCCAGCAGCTATGGGGAGTACGAGCAGTACTTC.

This clone was seen a few times. V is TRBV10-3 and J is TRBJ2-7, with D uncertain. Trimming pared 4 bases from V and 1 base from J, leaving 14 bases between. Per the germline V gene, CDR1 is ENHRY and CDR2 is SYGVKD. This CDR3 has 15 amino acids. The CDR3 region has the DNA TGTGCCATCAGTGGCCGGGCCCCCAAATCCTACGAGCAGTACTTC. Protein product: CAISGRAPKSYEQYF.

The chain joins TRBV6-5 to TRBJ1-2; D is possibly TRBD1 (5 bases). CDR1 and CDR2 from the germline V gene are MNHEY and SVGAGI. This CDR3 comprises 15 residues. V lost 1 base, J lost 4 bases, and 13 bases lay in between. The CDR3 here is CASSYYYGQAYGYTF. The CDR3 nucleotides read TGTGCCAGCAGTTACTATTACGGACAAGCCTATGGCTACACCTTC.

The V gene is TRBV4-1, the J gene TRBJ1-6; no clear D gene. The V gene's germline CDR1 is MGHRA and CDR2 YSYEKL. V lost 4 bases and J lost 9, with 16 bases in between. CDR3 size: 15 residues. CDR3 protein: CASSPLPLGFSPLHF. CDR3 nucleotides: TGCGCCAGCAGCCCCCTACCTCTGGGCTTTTCACCCCTCCACTTT.

The rearrangement uses TRBV5-1 and TRBJ1-2; 7 bases fit TRBD1. The CDR3 sequence is 16 residues long. J gave up 2 bases and V 5 bases, and 12 bases lay outside the gene matches. Germline V gene lookup returns CDR1 SGHRS and CDR2 YFSETQ. CDR3 bases: TGCGCCAGCAGGCAAAGTTACAGGGGACTAAACTATGGCTACACCTTC. Translation: CASRQSYRGLNYGYTF. Complete variable domain (other parts from reference TRBV5-1 and TRBJ1-2): KAGVTQTPRYLIKTRGQQVTLSCSPISGHRSVSWYQQTPGQGLQFLFEYFSETQRNKGNFPGRFSGRQFSNSRSEMNVSTLELGDSALYLCASRQSYRGLNYGYTFGSGTRLTVV.

The chain carries TRBV7-9 and TRBJ1-1; TRBD1 aligns across 8 bases. CDR1 and CDR2 from the germline V gene are SEHNR and FQNEAQ (reference sequence). There are 15 residues in the CDR3. With V trimmed by 1 base and J by 5 bases, 6 bases remained unmatched. The CDR3, as DNA: TGTGCCAGCAGCTTAGGAGGGACAGGCGTAACTGAAGCTTTCTTT. As protein: CASSLGGTGVTEAFF.

This clone was counted once. V gene TRBV6-5 combines with J gene TRBJ1-4; D not resolved. The CDR3 spans 15 residues. The germline gives CDR1 MNHEY, CDR2 SVGAGI. Trimming stripped 5 bases from V and 0 bases from J, with 10 bases between. The CDR3 DNA follows: TGTGCCAGCAGTCGGCGAAACCCAACTAATGAAAAACTGTTTTTT. This gives the protein CASSRRNPTNEKLFF.

This chain uses TRBV4-1 with TRBJ2-3; D perhaps matches TRBD1 (5 bases). V was trimmed by 3 bases and J by 4 bases, leaving 8 bases between them. Germline CDR1 is MGHRA and CDR2 is YSYEKL. The CDR3 sequence is 13 residues long. The CDR3 DNA sequence: TGCGCCAGCAGCCACGGACATGCAGATACGCAGTATTTT. Translating gives CASSHGHADTQYF.

This sequence joins TRBV19 and TRBJ1-1; D might be TRBD1 (5 bases). The CDR3 runs to 13 residues. From germline, CDR1 is LNHDA and CDR2 SQIVND (reference sequence). Deletions cut 4 bases from V and 5 bases from J, with 11 bases between. CDR3 coding DNA: TGTGCCAGTAGTAATCAGGGTTGGACTGAAGCTTTCTTT. Encoded protein: CASSNQGWTEAFF.

The J gene is TRBJ2-1, the V gene TRBV9; D might be TRBD2 (6 bases). The germline V and J ends were trimmed by 0 bases and 3 bases, with 10 bases remaining between them. Germline V lookup: CDR1 SGDLS, CDR2 YYNGEE. The CDR3 runs 15 residues. As DNA, the CDR3 is TGTGCCAGCAGCGTAGCGGGGGATCTCTACAATGAGCAGTTCTTC. Translated, it gives CASSVAGDLYNEQFF.

This clone was seen only a few times. V and J are TRBV4-1 and TRBJ1-2, with D unclear. The CDR3 spans 15 residues. The V end lost 2 bases, the J end lost 7 bases, and 17 bases lay between the germline ends. Per the germline V gene, CDR1 is MGHRA and CDR2 is YSYEKL. CDR3 coding DNA: TGCGCCAGCAGCCAAATTCTCGAGGGTAGGTTTGGCTACACCTTC. Its translation is CASSQILEGRFGYTF.

In nucleotides, the CDR3 is TGTGCCAGTAGTACCCTAGCGGGGGGCTTAGCCAAAAACATTCAGTACTTC. It encodes CASSTLAGGLAKNIQYF. The chain recombines TRBV19 with TRBJ2-4, with 11 bases that match TRBD2. The V gene end was trimmed by 4 bases and the J gene end by 0 bases; junction bases not matched to a gene: 5. This CDR3 has 17 amino acids. Germline V gives CDR1 LNHDA, CDR2 SQIVND (reference sequence).

V and J are TRBV6-1 and TRBJ1-5; D is unclear. In germline, CDR1 is MNHNS, CDR2 SASEGT. There are 13 residues in the CDR3. V gave up 6 bases and J gave up 2 bases, with 8 bases separating them. In nucleotides, the CDR3 is TGTGCCAGCAGGACTACAGGCAATCAGCCCCAGCATTTT. Its translation is CASRTTGNQPQHF.

The chain joins TRBV30 to TRBJ1-2; tentatively, D is TRBD1 (6 bases). There are 13 residues in the CDR3. Looked up from germline, CDR1 is GTSNPN and CDR2 is SVGIG (reference sequence). The V gene lost 6 bases and the J gene lost 0 bases, with 11 bases spanning the gap. The CDR3 is CACDRTTNYGYTF. In DNA, the CDR3 is TGTGCCTGCGACAGGACCACTAACTATGGCTACACCTTC.

The chain uses TRBV6-5 and TRBJ1-1, with no clear D. This CDR3 contains 13 residues. Germline CDR1 reads MNHEY; CDR2 reads SVGAGI. Trimming cost V 6 bases and J 7 bases, with 15 bases left between them. The CDR3 loop reads CASSYRVNGEAFF. CDR3 DNA sequence: TGTGCCAGCAGCTATCGGGTGAACGGTGAAGCTTTCTTT.